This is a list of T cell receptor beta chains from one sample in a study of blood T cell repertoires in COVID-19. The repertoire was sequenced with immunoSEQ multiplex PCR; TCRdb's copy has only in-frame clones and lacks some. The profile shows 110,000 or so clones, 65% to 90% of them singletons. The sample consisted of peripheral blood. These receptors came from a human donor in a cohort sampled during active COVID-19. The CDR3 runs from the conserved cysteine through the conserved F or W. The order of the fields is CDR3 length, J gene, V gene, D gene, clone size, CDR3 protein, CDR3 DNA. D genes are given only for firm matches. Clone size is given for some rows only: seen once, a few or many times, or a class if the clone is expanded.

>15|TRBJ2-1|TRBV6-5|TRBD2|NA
CASTPGLASYNEQFF
TGTGCCAGCACCCCGGGACTAGCTTCCTACAATGAGCAGTTCTTC
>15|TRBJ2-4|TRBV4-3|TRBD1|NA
CASSLTTGGWDIQYF
TGCGCCAGCAGCCTAACGACAGGGGGCTGGGACATTCAGTACTTC
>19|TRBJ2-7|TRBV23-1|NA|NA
CASSQFPRPRSCNSYEQYF
TGCGCCAGCAGTCAATTCCCCCGCCCTCGGTCCTGCAACTCCTACGAGCAGTACTTC
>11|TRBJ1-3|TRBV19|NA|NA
CATGEGNTIYF
TGTGCCACAGGGGAAGGAAACACCATATATTTT
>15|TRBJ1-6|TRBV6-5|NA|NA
CATQPGGGDNSPLHF
TGTGCCACACAACCGGGAGGAGGAGATAATTCACCCCTCCACTTT
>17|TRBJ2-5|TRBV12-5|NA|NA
CASGSRGPVMGQETQYF
TGTGCTAGTGGTTCCCGGGGTCCCGTTATGGGACAAGAGACCCAGTACTTC
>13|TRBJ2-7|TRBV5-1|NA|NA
CASSLQGSDEQYF
TGCGCCAGCAGCTTGCAGGGGTCGGACGAGCAGTACTTC
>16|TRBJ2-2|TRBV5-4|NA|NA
CASSQPTRANTGELFF
TGTGCCAGCAGCCAACCGACTAGGGCGAACACCGGGGAGCTGTTTTTT
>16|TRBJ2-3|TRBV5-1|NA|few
CASSPLAGGATDTQYF
TGCGCCAGCAGCCCTTTGGCCGGGGGAGCCACAGATACGCAGTATTTT
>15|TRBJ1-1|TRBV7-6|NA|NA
CASSPHTGMDTEAFF
TGTGCCAGCAGCCCCCACACAGGGATGGACACTGAAGCTTTCTTT
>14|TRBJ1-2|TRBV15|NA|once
CATSRDRGNYGYTF
TGTGCCACCAGCAGAGACAGGGGTAACTATGGCTACACCTTC
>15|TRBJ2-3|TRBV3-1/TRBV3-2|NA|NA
CASSQLSGSTDTQYF
TGTGCCAGCAGCCAATTAAGCGGTTCCACAGATACGCAGTATTTT
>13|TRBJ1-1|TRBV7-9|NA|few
CASSPQSNTEAFF
TGTGCCAGCAGCCCTCAAAGCAACACTGAAGCTTTCTTT
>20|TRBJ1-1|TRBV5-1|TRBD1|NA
CASSLPRDRAVHPPNTEAFF
TGCGCCAGCAGCTTGCCCCGGGACAGGGCCGTACACCCTCCGAACACTGAAGCTTTCTTT
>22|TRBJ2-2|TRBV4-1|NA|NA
CASSQGRTSFFDRDINTGELFF
TGCGCCAGCAGCCAAGGCCGAACGAGCTTTTTCGACCGGGACATCAACACCGGGGAGCTGTTTTTT
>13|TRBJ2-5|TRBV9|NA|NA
CASSVGLAETQYF
TGTGCCAGCAGCGTAGGACTGGCAGAGACCCAGTACTTC
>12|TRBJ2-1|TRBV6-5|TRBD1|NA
CASSQGDREQFF
TGTGCCAGCAGCCAGGGGGACAGAGAGCAGTTCTTC
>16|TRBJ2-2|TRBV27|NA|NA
CASSFGGGFDTGELFF
TGTGCCAGCAGTTTCGGGGGTGGGTTTGACACCGGGGAGCTGTTTTTT
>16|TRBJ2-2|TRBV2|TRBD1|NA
CASSGGQGTLTGELFF
TGTGCCAGCAGTGGAGGACAGGGGACTCTGACCGGGGAGCTGTTTTTT
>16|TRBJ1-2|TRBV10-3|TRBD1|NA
CAISEDGNRGSYGYTF
TGTGCCATCAGTGAGGACGGAAACAGGGGGTCCTATGGCTACACCTTC
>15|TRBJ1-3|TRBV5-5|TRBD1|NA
CASSATGGSGNTIYF
TGTGCCAGCAGCGCAACAGGGGGCTCTGGAAACACCATATATTTT
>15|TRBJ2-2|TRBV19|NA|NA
CASSYARWNTGELFF
TGTGCCAGTAGCTATGCCCGATGGAACACCGGGGAGCTGTTTTTT
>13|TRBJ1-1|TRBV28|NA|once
CAATGFTNTEAFF
TGTGCCGCCACCGGGTTCACAAACACTGAAGCTTTCTTT
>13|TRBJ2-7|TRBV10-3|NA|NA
CAISEESSLEQYF
TGTGCCATCAGTGAAGAATCGAGTCTCGAGCAGTACTTC
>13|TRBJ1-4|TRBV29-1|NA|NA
CSVVMLSGEKLFF
TGCAGCGTTGTGATGCTCTCGGGGGAAAAACTGTTTTTT
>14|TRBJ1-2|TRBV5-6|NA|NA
CASSLLSGKYGYTF
TGTGCCAGCAGCCTACTTTCGGGGAAATATGGCTACACCTTC
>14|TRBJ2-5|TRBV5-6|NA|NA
CASSSPGHGETQYF
TGTGCCAGCAGCTCCCCGGGACACGGAGAGACCCAGTACTTC
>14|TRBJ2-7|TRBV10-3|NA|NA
CAISESTVSYEQYF
TGTGCCATCAGTGAGTCGACAGTGTCCTACGAGCAGTACTTC
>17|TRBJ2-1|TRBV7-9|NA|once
CASSYIKVGLRNNEQFF
TGTGCCAGCAGCTATATAAAGGTGGGGCTACGAAACAATGAGCAGTTCTTC
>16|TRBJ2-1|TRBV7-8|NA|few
CASSLYGGLTYNEQFF
TGTGCCAGCAGCTTGTACGGGGGGCTCACCTACAATGAGCAGTTCTTC
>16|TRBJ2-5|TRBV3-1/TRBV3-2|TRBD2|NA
CASSLRLAGGRETQYF
TGTGCCAGCAGCCTCAGACTAGCGGGGGGGCGGGAGACCCAGTACTTC
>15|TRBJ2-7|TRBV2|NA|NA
CASRQIGQGSYEQYF
TGTGCCAGCAGGCAAATAGGGCAGGGGAGTTACGAGCAGTACTTC
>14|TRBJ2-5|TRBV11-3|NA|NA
CASSLGGAEETQYF
TGTGCCAGCAGCCTAGGTGGGGCCGAGGAGACCCAGTACTTC
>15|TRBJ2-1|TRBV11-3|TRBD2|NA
CASSLAGGPYNEQFF
TGTGCCAGCAGCTTAGCGGGGGGGCCATACAATGAGCAGTTCTTC
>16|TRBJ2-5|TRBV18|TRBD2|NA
CASSPPVGGGSETQYF
TGTGCCAGCTCACCACCCGTTGGGGGGGGTTCAGAGACCCAGTACTTC
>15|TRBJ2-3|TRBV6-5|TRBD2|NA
CASSTSGGRTDTQYF
TGTGCCAGCAGTACTAGCGGGGGGCGCACAGATACGCAGTATTTT
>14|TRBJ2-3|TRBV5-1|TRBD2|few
CASSLAGGRDTQYF
TGCGCCAGCAGCCTAGCGGGGGGCCGGGATACGCAGTATTTT
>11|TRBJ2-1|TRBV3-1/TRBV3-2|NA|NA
CASSQAGEQFF
TGTGCCAGCAGCCAAGCCGGGGAACAGTTCTTC
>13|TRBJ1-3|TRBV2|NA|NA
CASRGFDGNTIYF
TGTGCCAGCAGGGGCTTTGACGGAAACACCATATATTTT
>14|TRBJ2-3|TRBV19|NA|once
CASSIYWGVDTQYF
TGTGCCAGTAGTATCTATTGGGGAGTAGATACGCAGTATTTT
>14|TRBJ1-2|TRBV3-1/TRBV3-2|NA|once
CASSFGSGDLGYTF
TGTGCCAGCAGCTTCGGCTCGGGGGACCTGGGCTACACCTTC
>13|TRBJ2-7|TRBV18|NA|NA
CASSPPAGYEQYF
TGTGCCAGCTCACCACCGGCAGGCTACGAGCAGTACTTC
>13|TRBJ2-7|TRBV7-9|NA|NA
CASSPRSGYEQYF
TGTGCCAGCAGCCCTAGGTCGGGGTACGAGCAGTACTTC
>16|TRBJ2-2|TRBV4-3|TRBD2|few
CASSQAGGSNTGELFF
TGCGCCAGCAGCCAAGCGGGGGGTTCGAACACCGGGGAGCTGTTTTTT
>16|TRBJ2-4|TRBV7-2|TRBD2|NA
CASSSGLAGPGDIQYF
TGTGCCAGCAGCTCGGGACTAGCGGGGCCAGGGGACATTCAGTACTTC
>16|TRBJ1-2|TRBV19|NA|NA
CASTNIEDSSNYGYTF
TGTGCCAGTACCAACATAGAGGACAGCTCTAACTATGGCTACACCTTC
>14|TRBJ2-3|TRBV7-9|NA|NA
CASSLGGATDTQYF
TGTGCCAGCAGCTTAGGTGGGGCCACAGATACGCAGTATTTT
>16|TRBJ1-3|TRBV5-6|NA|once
CASSLGSTVRGNTIYF
TGTGCCAGCAGCTTGGGTTCAACGGTACGTGGAAACACCATATATTTT